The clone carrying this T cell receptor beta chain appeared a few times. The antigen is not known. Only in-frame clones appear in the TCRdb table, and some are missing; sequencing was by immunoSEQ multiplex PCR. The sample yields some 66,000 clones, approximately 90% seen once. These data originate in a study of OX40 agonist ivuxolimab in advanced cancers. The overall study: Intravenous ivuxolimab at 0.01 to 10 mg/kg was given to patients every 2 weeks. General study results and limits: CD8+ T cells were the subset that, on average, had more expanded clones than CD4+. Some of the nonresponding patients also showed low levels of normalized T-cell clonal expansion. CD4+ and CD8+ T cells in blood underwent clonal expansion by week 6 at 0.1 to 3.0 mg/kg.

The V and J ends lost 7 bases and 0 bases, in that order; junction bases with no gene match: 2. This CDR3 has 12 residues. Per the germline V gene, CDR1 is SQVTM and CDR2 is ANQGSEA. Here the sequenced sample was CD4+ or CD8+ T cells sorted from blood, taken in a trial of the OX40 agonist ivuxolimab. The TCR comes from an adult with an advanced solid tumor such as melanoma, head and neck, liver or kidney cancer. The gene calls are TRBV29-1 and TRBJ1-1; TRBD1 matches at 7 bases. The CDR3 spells CSAGQVNTEAFF. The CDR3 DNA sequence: TGCAGCGCCGGACAGGTGAACACTGAAGCTTTCTTT.